The entry that follows covers one T cell receptor beta chain sequence. TCRdb processed the RT-PCR reads anew with MiXCR; each CDR3 protein has one entry. The repertoire consists of approximately 170,000 distinct CDR3 sequences, with about an eighth occurring once and the leading ten covering about 29%. CDR1 and CDR2 (germline): MNHEY, SMNVEV (reference sequence). This CDR3 spans 15 amino acids. Trimming cost V 2 bases and J 3 bases; bases outside gene matches: 6. The data are from a study of response to subunit inactivated influenza vaccine. These data are also associated with another study on T cells expressing NK-cell markers. Per that paper: Scientists made TCR beta cDNA using 5'RACE template switching with UMIs. Researchers got TCR beta repertoires out of sorted CD3+CD56+NKG2C+, CD3+CD56+NKG2C- and CD3+CD56-NKG2C+ T cells. In the group of eight sequenced donors, seven were HCMV-seropositive and one was seronegative. Sorting was limited to alpha-beta TCR-expressing T cells with an anti-gamma-delta TCR antibody in several experiments. Each of roughly six donors carried dominant NKG2C+ clonotypes accounting for about 1.0-8% of CD8+ T cells.

The sequencing here drew on CD8+ T cells sorted from PBMCs, taken 12 days after vaccination. The chain has TRBV27 and TRBJ2-7; 8 bases are a match to TRBD1. The clonotype originates from a man aged 50 to 59 who received an inactivated influenza vaccine. Written as DNA, the CDR3 is TGTGCCAGCAGTTTAAATAACAGGGGGGTCTACGAGCAGTACTTC. Protein: CASSLNNRGVYEQYF.